A single sample gave rise to the 32 T cell receptor beta chains below, sequenced in a study of T cell repertoires in cytomegalovirus infection. One entry per CDR3 protein results from TCRdb running MiXCR on the reads. The sample has some 100,000 distinct CDR3 sequences, less than 30% seen once. These receptors have no known antigen. Sequenced here: CD8+ T cells from cultured PBMCs, sampled from culture after CMV antigen stimulation. The source is a human donor in good health (CMV status not recorded). Some clones in this sample may be carry-over from other donors' samples.

The gene calls are TRBV5-1 and TRBJ1-2; 9 bases line up with TRBD1. V gave up 4 bases and J gave up 6 bases; unmatched junction bases: 4. This CDR3 is built from 13 residues. Germline V gene lookup returns CDR1 SGHRS and CDR2 YFSETQ. This CDR3 is CASSPGQGNGYTF. CDR3 coding DNA: TGCGCCAGCAGCCCTGGACAGGGGAATGGCTACACCTTC.

As DNA, the CDR3 is TGCAGCGTTAGACAGAACTATGGCTACACCTTC. It yields the protein CSVRQNYGYTF. The J gene is TRBJ1-2, the V gene TRBV29-1; tentative D call: TRBD1 (5 bases). Trimming took 5 bases from V and 2 from J, leaving 6 bases between them. CDR1 and CDR2 from the germline V gene are SQVTM and ANQGSEA. The CDR3 covers 11 residues.

This chain links TRBV7-2 with TRBJ1-1, with D unresolved. CDR3 length: 15 residues. Per germline, CDR1 SGHTA and CDR2 FQGNSA. V was pared by 5 bases and J by 4 bases, with 17 bases between. CDR3 in DNA: TGTGCCAGCAGCCAACGGGCCCGGGCGGTCACTGAAGCTTTCTTT. It specifies CASSQRARAVTEAFF. Full variable domain (missing parts from reference TRBV7-2 and TRBJ1-1): GAGVSQSPSNKVTEKGKDVELRCDPISGHTALYWYRQSLGQGLEFLIYFQGNSAPDKSGLPSDRFSAERTGGSVSTLTIQRTQQEDSAVYLCASSQRARAVTEAFFGQGTRLTVV.

V is TRBV7-9 and J is TRBJ2-7; either TRBD1 or TRBD2 may fit D (6 bases each). CDR3 length equals 12 residues. The germline V gene has CDR1 SEHNR and CDR2 FQNEAQ (reference sequence). The ends were cut back, 5 bases at V and 7 bases at J, with 12 bases in the middle. CDR3 protein: CASSPGGLEQYF. CDR3 coding DNA: TGTGCCAGCAGCCCTGGGGGGCTGGAGCAGTACTTC.

This clonotype was recorded at least ten times. V usage is TRBV28 and J usage is TRBJ2-7; D gene uncertain. The germline V and J ends were trimmed by 4 bases and 2 bases, with 15 bases remaining between them. The CDR3 spans 15 residues. Germline V gene sequence: CDR1 MDHEN, CDR2 SYDVKM. This CDR3 is CASSSPWADTYEQYF. The CDR3 region has the DNA TGTGCCAGCAGTTCCCCGTGGGCCGACACCTACGAGCAGTACTTC. The full variable domain, in which reference TRBV28 and TRBJ2-7 provide the parts outside the CDR3, is DVKVTQSSRYLVKRTGEKVFLECVQDMDHENMFWYRQDPGLGLRLIYFSYDVKMKEKGDIPEGYSVSREKKERFSLILESASTNQTSMYLCASSSPWADTYEQYFGPGTRLTVT.

The chain combines TRBV5-1 with TRBJ2-7; 8 bases are shared with TRBD1. This CDR3 contains 15 residues. The junction had 6 bases not matched to a gene; V was cut back by 0 bases and J by 4 bases. Germline-derived CDR1 and CDR2 are SGHRS and YFSETQ. The CDR3 spells CASSLGQGAVYEQYF. CDR3 nucleotides: TGCGCCAGCAGCTTGGGGCAGGGGGCAGTTTACGAGCAGTACTTC.

This clonotype showed up just a few times. The chain combines TRBV7-6 with TRBJ1-5; D is perhaps TRBD1 (6 bases). The CDR3 runs to 18 residues. Germline CDR1 is SGHVS and CDR2 is FNYEAQ. Trimming removed 1 base at V and 6 bases at J, with 22 bases between. CDR3 amino acids: CASSLVSRGTHWPQPQHF. CDR3 in DNA: TGTGCCAGCAGCTTAGTGTCCAGGGGAACCCATTGGCCTCAGCCCCAGCATTTT.

The DNA of the CDR3 is TGTGCCAGCAGTTTGTCCGCGGGGGCGAGGGGCTACACCTTC. Protein: CASSLSAGARGYTF. The rearrangement links TRBV12-3 or TRBV12-4 to TRBJ1-2; D possibly corresponds to TRBD1 (6 bases). The V end was cut by 3 bases, the J end by 8 bases, with 16 bases between. The length of the CDR3 is 14 residues.

The chain employs TRBV7-6 and TRBJ1-4, with D possibly TRBD1 on 6 matching bases. From germline, CDR1 is SGHVS and CDR2 FNYEAQ. The CDR3 length is 16 residues. Between the trimmed V and J ends, which lost 6 bases and 5 bases, there was a span of 19 bases. Written as DNA, the CDR3 is TGTGCCAGCAGTTATTACCTGGGGGCTCGCAATGAAAAACTGTTTTTT. Its protein product is CASSYYLGARNEKLFF.

This clonotype was seen only a few times. J is TRBJ2-7 and V is TRBV7-2; no clear D gene. The V gene lost 3 bases and the J gene lost 3 bases, with 15 bases spanning the gap. Germline V gene sequence: CDR1 SGHTA, CDR2 FQGNSA. The CDR3 totals 15 residues. The CDR3 protein is CASSLELGPVYEQYF. DNA for the CDR3: TGTGCCAGCAGCTTGGAGCTAGGACCTGTCTACGAGCAGTACTTC.

This clonotype was recorded many times. The chain has TRBV10-3 and TRBJ1-6; tentative D call: TRBD1 (5 bases). Trimming removed 3 bases from V and 8 bases from J, with 20 bases in between. The CDR3 length is 17 residues. Germline V gene data show CDR1 as ENHRY and CDR2 as SYGVKD. The CDR3: CAISDPSPGGGDSPLHF. As DNA, the CDR3 is TGTGCCATCAGTGACCCCTCTCCGGGTGGAGGGGATTCACCCCTCCACTTT.

Only one count was recorded for this clonotype. This rearrangement joins TRBV28 to TRBJ2-5; no firm D call. Germline loops: CDR1 MDHEN, CDR2 SYDVKM. This CDR3 has 14 residues. Trimming removed 6 bases from V and 1 base from J, with 12 bases in between. As DNA, the CDR3 is TGTGCCAGCAGGTGGCAGGCATTCCAAGAGACCCAGTACTTC. This sequence encodes CASRWQAFQETQYF.

The sample holds a few counts of this clonotype. The CDR3 here is CASSRTGDNEKLFF. CDR3 in DNA: TGTGCCAGCAGTCGGACAGGCGATAATGAAAAACTGTTTTTT. V usage is TRBV12-3 or TRBV12-4 and J usage is TRBJ1-4, with 7 bases matching TRBD1. V shed 5 bases and J 4 bases; nucleotides not matched to a gene: 4. The CDR3 runs 14 residues.

This clonotype was observed at least ten times. This chain uses TRBV7-6 with TRBJ1-1; D unclear. Trimming pared 4 bases from V and 3 bases from J, leaving 18 bases between. Per germline, CDR1 SGHVS and CDR2 FNYEAQ. The CDR3 totals 16 residues. This CDR3 reads CASSYNVGRLDTEAFF. CDR3 nucleotides: TGTGCCAGCAGCTATAATGTTGGTAGGCTAGACACTGAAGCTTTCTTT.

In this sample, this clonotype turned up many times. The V gene is TRBV5-1, the J gene TRBJ1-1; D is perhaps TRBD1 (6 bases). There are 13 residues in the CDR3. V gave up 3 bases and J gave up 4 bases, with 10 bases separating them. Germline values: CDR1 SGHRS, CDR2 YFSETQ. The CDR3 region has the DNA TGCGCCAGCAGCTATAGCAGGGGCACTGAAGCTTTCTTT. This translates into CASSYSRGTEAFF.

The rearrangement links TRBV7-6 to TRBJ2-1; D may match TRBD1 or TRBD2 (5 bases each). CDR1 is SGHVS, CDR2 FNYEAQ, per germline. V lost 5 bases to trimming and J lost 8 bases, with 13 bases between them. There are 13 residues in the CDR3. The CDR3 nucleotides read TGTGCCAGCAGCCTTGGGACGGTCGATGAGCAGTTCTTC. As protein: CASSLGTVDEQFF.

There are a few counts of this clonotype. This chain links TRBV5-1 with TRBJ1-1; no definite D call. Looked up from germline, CDR1 is SGHRS and CDR2 is YFSETQ. The CDR3 is made up of 14 amino acids. V was cut by 0 bases and J by 0 bases, with 6 bases left in between. Here the CDR3 reads CASSLVFMNTEAFF. The CDR3 DNA reads as TGCGCCAGCAGCTTGGTATTTATGAACACTGAAGCTTTCTTT.

The chain employs TRBV20-1 and TRBJ2-7; D is possibly TRBD2 (7 bases). The CDR3 consists of 15 residues. V lost 0 bases and J 3 bases, leaving 15 bases between the germline ends. CDR1 and CDR2 from the germline V gene are DFQATT and SNEGSKA (reference sequence). CDR3 bases: TGCAGTGCTAGAGAAGGGAGGGACACCTACTACGAGCAGTACTTC. The encoded protein is CSAREGRDTYYEQYF.

This clonotype has at least ten counts. V and J are TRBV7-9 and TRBJ2-1, with 10 bases that match TRBD2. In germline, CDR1 is SEHNR, CDR2 FQNEAQ (reference sequence). This CDR3 is 12 amino acids long. The V and J ends lost 11 bases and 7 bases, in that order; junction bases with no gene match: 5. In nucleotides, the CDR3 is TGTGCCTGGACAGCGGGGGGGAATGAGCAGTTCTTC. The encoded protein is CAWTAGGNEQFF.

The V call is TRBV28, the J call TRBJ1-1; 8 nucleotides agree with TRBD1. The V and J ends lost 5 bases and 5 bases, in that order; junction bases with no gene match: 10. This CDR3 has 15 amino acids. Looked up from germline, CDR1 is MDHEN and CDR2 is SYDVKM. Here the CDR3 reads CASSAGRGRRTEAFF. Written as DNA, the CDR3 is TGTGCCAGCAGTGCGGGCAGGGGGCGACGGACTGAAGCTTTCTTT.

The table lists this clonotype with a few counts. V gene TRBV14 combines with J gene TRBJ1-1, with a possible D match to TRBD1 (5 bases). The CDR3 extends over 15 amino acids. Deletions cut 4 bases from V and 1 base from J, with 13 bases between. Germline CDR1 reads SGHDN; CDR2 reads FVKESK. The DNA of the CDR3 is TGTGCCAGCAGCCCCCGGGACGGAAAGAACACTGAAGCTTTCTTT. Translation: CASSPRDGKNTEAFF.

Ten or more counts support this clonotype. The chain links TRBV13 to TRBJ1-5; 7 nucleotides align to TRBD1. CDR3 length equals 14 residues. In germline, CDR1 is PRHDT, CDR2 FYEKMQ (reference sequence). V lost 5 bases, J lost 0 bases, and 1 base stayed unmatched. DNA for the CDR3: TGTGCCAGCAGCAGACAGGGTAGCAATCAGCCCCAGCATTTT. Translation gives CASSRQGSNQPQHF.

This clonotype has more than one count but fewer than ten. The chain recombines TRBV11-2 with TRBJ2-1, with D perhaps matching TRBD1 (5 bases). The germline V gene encodes CDR1 SGHAT and CDR2 FQNNGV. The germline V and J ends were trimmed by 2 bases and 4 bases, with 9 bases remaining between them. CDR3 length: 14 residues. The CDR3 is CASSLLTGYNEQFF. Written as DNA, the CDR3 is TGTGCCAGCAGCTTATTAACAGGATACAATGAGCAGTTCTTC.

This clonotype has only a few counts. The genes are TRBV27 and TRBJ2-1; possibly TRBD1 or TRBD2 for D (6 bases each). The CDR3 loop spans 13 amino acids. CDR1 is MNHEY and CDR2 is SMNVEV in the germline V gene (reference sequence). Trimming removed 3 bases from V and 7 bases from J, with 10 bases in between. CDR3 coding DNA: TGTGCCAGCAGTTTTCTAGGGGGGAATGAGCAGTTCTTC. This encodes CASSFLGGNEQFF.

In its sample, this clonotype was seen a few times. The chain couples TRBV4-1 to TRBJ1-2; D is possibly TRBD1 (6 bases). This CDR3 contains 15 residues. Per germline, CDR1 MGHRA and CDR2 YSYEKL. V lost 0 bases, J lost 8 bases, and 16 bases lay in between. CDR3 amino acids: CASSQEDTGMAGYTF. The CDR3 DNA is TGCGCCAGCAGCCAAGAAGATACAGGGATGGCAGGCTACACCTTC.

This clonotype showed up just a few times. This chain links TRBV19 with TRBJ1-1; D may be TRBD1 (5 bases). The CDR3 is 13 residues long. Germline assignment: CDR1 LNHDA and CDR2 SQIVND (reference sequence). V dropped 3 bases and J dropped 6 bases, with 11 bases sitting between them. The chain's CDR3 is CASSIYAGAEAFF. The CDR3 bases are TGTGCCAGTAGTATCTACGCGGGGGCTGAAGCTTTCTTT. Combining the CDR3 with reference TRBV19 and TRBJ1-1 gives the whole variable domain DGGITQSPKYLFRKEGQNVTLSCEQNLNHDAMYWYRQDPGQGLRLIYYSQIVNDFQKGDIAEGYSVSREKKESFPLTVTSAQKNPTAFYLCASSIYAGAEAFFGQGTRLTVV.

This clonotype was counted many times. The rearrangement joins TRBV7-9 to TRBJ2-7; 7 nucleotides line up with TRBD2. CDR1 and CDR2 (germline): SEHNR, FQNEAQ (reference sequence). The ends lost 5 bases at V and 3 bases at J; junction bases unmatched: 1. There are 12 residues in the CDR3. The CDR3 loop is CASSPGGYEQYF. The DNA for the CDR3 is TGTGCCAGCAGCCCGGGAGGCTACGAGCAGTACTTC. The full variable domain, with the rest looked up from reference TRBV7-9 and TRBJ2-7, is DTGVSQNPRHKITKRGQNVTFRCDPISEHNRLYWYRQTLGQGPEFLTYFQNEAQLEKSRLLSDRFSAERPKGSFSTLEIQRTEQGDSAMYLCASSPGGYEQYFGPGTRLTVT.

The V gene is TRBV6-5, the J gene TRBJ1-1; no reliable D call. CDR1 and CDR2 (germline): MNHEY, SVGAGI. V lost 6 bases and J 4 bases, leaving 15 bases between the germline ends. This CDR3 spans 14 amino acids. The CDR3 DNA sequence: TGTGCCAGCAGCCTGGCGCAGTTTGGCACTGAAGCTTTCTTT. It yields the protein CASSLAQFGTEAFF.

This clonotype has just a few counts. CDR3 nucleotide sequence: TGCGCCAGCAGCTCGATCCCTGGAGACAGGTATCAGCCCCAGCATTTT. Protein product: CASSSIPGDRYQPQHF. The chain couples TRBV4-1 to TRBJ1-5; D is perhaps TRBD1 (6 bases). The V gene's germline CDR1 is MGHRA and CDR2 YSYEKL. Trimming stripped 5 bases from V and 5 bases from J, with 19 bases between. CDR3 length: 16 amino acids.

This clonotype was detected only a few times. In DNA, the CDR3 is TGTGCCAGCAGTTTCCCATCGTATGGCTACACCTTC. This gives the protein CASSFPSYGYTF. J is TRBJ1-2 and V is TRBV12-3 or TRBV12-4; no definite D call. The ends were cut back, 3 bases at V and 5 bases at J, with 7 bases in the middle. The CDR3 consists of 12 residues.

This clonotype was detected only a few times. V and J are TRBV6-5 and TRBJ2-7; no clear D gene. Trimming cost V 0 bases and J 3 bases, with 9 bases left between them. The V gene's germline CDR1 is MNHEY and CDR2 SVGAGI. This CDR3 spans 14 amino acids. CDR3 sequence (DNA): TGTGCCAGCAGTTACTCCCAAGCAGGCTACGAGCAGTACTTC. It codes for CASSYSQAGYEQYF.

This clonotype turned up a few times. The V and J genes are TRBV6-6 and TRBJ2-3; 10 nucleotides line up with TRBD2. The germline CDR1 and CDR2 sequences are MNHNY and SVGAGI (reference sequence). The CDR3 has 19 amino acids. J lost 0 bases, V lost 1 base, and 10 bases had no gene match. The CDR3 nucleotides are TGTGCCAGCAGTTACTACCAAGCGGGGGGGGCCCCTAGCACAGATACGCAGTATTTT. Encoded protein: CASSYYQAGGAPSTDTQYF.